The rows below give T cell receptor beta chains drawn from one sample of a study of CD8+ T cells in alopecia areata. Here immunoSEQ multiplex PCR was the method, and the copy in TCRdb shows in-frame clones only, minus some. This table has 150,000 to 200,000 clones, over 55% appearing once. Sequenced material: CD4+ T cells sorted from blood, taken at week 0. The source is a human donor with alopecia areata. CDR3s include the opening cysteine and the closing phenylalanine or tryptophan. A D gene is named only where the DNA matches it firmly. The size entry is marked missing in some rows and otherwise reads once, few, many or a size class.

d_call j_call v_call clone_size cdr3_nt cdr3_aa
TRBD1 TRBJ1-6 TRBV4-1 - TGCGCCAGCAGCCGCGACAGGGGAGCACCCCTCCACTTT CASSRDRGAPLHF
- TRBJ2-5 TRBV23-1 once TGCGCCAGCCGATACAGGGAGGGACGAGAGACCCAGTACTTC CASRYREGRETQYF
TRBD1 TRBJ2-7 TRBV25-1 - TGTGCCAGCAGTGAATCTGTCTTGGGACAGGGGTACGAGCAGTACTTC CASSESVLGQGYEQYF
- TRBJ2-1 TRBV30 - TGTGCCTGGAGTGTACGTAGGGGCAATGAGCAGTTCTTC CAWSVRRGNEQFF
TRBD2 TRBJ2-3 TRBV2 - TGTGCCAGCAGACCGACTAGCGGTAGCACAGATACGCAGTATTTT CASRPTSGSTDTQYF
TRBD2 TRBJ2-1 TRBV30 - TGTGCCTGGAGCGAGAGGACTAGCGGGGGGCCCTTCCGTGAGCAGTTCTTC CAWSERTSGGPFREQFF
TRBD1 TRBJ2-7 TRBV2 - TGTGCCAGCAGGGGGACAGGGGGCTACGAGCAGTACTTC CASRGTGGYEQYF
- TRBJ2-4 TRBV2 - TGTGCCAGCAGTCCCCGGGGGAGGGGGAACATTCAGTACTTC CASSPRGRGNIQYF
TRBD1 TRBJ1-2 TRBV29-1 - TGCAGCGTTGAGGGACAGGGGTACTATGGCTACACCTTC CSVEGQGYYGYTF
- TRBJ1-3 TRBV11-2 few TGTGCCAGCAGCTCGGGGAGAGGAAACACCATATATTTT CASSSGRGNTIYF
- TRBJ2-7 TRBV11-2 once TGTGCCAGCAGCTTAGAACAGGGCCCCTACGAGCAGTACTTC CASSLEQGPYEQYF
- TRBJ2-3 TRBV14 - TGTGCCAGCAGCGGTCGGACAGTCACAGATACGCAGTATTTT CASSGRTVTDTQYF
- TRBJ1-5 TRBV4-3 - TGCGCCAGCAGCCAAGATCAGGTGGGGCAGCCCCAGCATTTT CASSQDQVGQPQHF
TRBD1 TRBJ1-2 TRBV10-3 - TGTGCCATCAGTGAGTCCGACAGGGGGTATGGCTACACCTTC CAISESDRGYGYTF
- TRBJ2-1 TRBV5-6 - TGTGCCAGCAGCTTGGCCAGGGTATCCTACAATGAGCAGTTCTTC CASSLARVSYNEQFF
- TRBJ2-7 TRBV20-1 - TGCAGTGCTACTCCGGGGGACGAGCAGTACTTC CSATPGDEQYF
- TRBJ1-4 TRBV27 - TGTGCCAGCAGCTGGGGCGGTGAAAAACTGTTTTTT CASSWGGEKLFF
- TRBJ1-3 TRBV29-1 - TGCAGCGTCTCCCTCGCCGGAAACACCATATATTTT CSVSLAGNTIYF
- TRBJ1-2 TRBV4-3 - TGCGCCAGCAGCCAAGCGGACGGGGTGTATGGCTACACCTTC CASSQADGVYGYTF
- TRBJ1-5 TRBV2 - TGTGCCAGCGGGGCAACAGAGAATCAGCCCCAGCATTTT CASGATENQPQHF
- TRBJ1-5 TRBV30 - TGTGCCTGGAGTGCGGGCCGTTTTCAGCCCCAGCATTTT CAWSAGRFQPQHF
- TRBJ2-7 TRBV7-2 - TGTGCCAGCAGCACAGCCCAGGGGGGGCGAGAGCAGTACTTC CASSTAQGGREQYF
- TRBJ1-4 TRBV29-1 - TGCAGCGTTGAAGACCCCCCAGAACTGTTTTTT CSVEDPPELFF
- TRBJ2-5 TRBV27 few TGTGCCAGCAGTCTAGCCGGGCTAGAGACCCAGTACTTC CASSLAGLETQYF
- TRBJ1-1 TRBV29-1 - TGCAGCGTTAAAGGGCTGAACACTGAAGCTTTCTTT CSVKGLNTEAFF
- TRBJ2-5 TRBV29-1 - TGCAGCGTTGATAGTCCTAGCGAGACCCAGTACTTC CSVDSPSETQYF
TRBD1 TRBJ2-2 TRBV30 - TGTGCCTGGGAAGGGACAGGCCTTAAGACCGGGGAGCTGTTTTTT CAWEGTGLKTGELFF